The rows below give T cell receptor beta chains drawn from one sample of a study of OX40 agonist ivuxolimab in advanced cancers. Produced via immunoSEQ multiplex PCR; TCRdb's table is partial and in-frame only. The table shows 15,000 to 20,000 clones, with 83% occurring only once. The sequencing here drew on CD4+ or CD8+ T cells sorted from blood, taken in a trial of the OX40 agonist ivuxolimab. These receptors were collected from an adult with an advanced solid tumor such as melanoma, head and neck, liver or kidney cancer. CDR3s include the opening cysteine and the closing phenylalanine or tryptophan.

TRBV18	TRBJ2-7	12	CASSLGRYEQYF
TRBV28	TRBJ1-3	16	CASSFSGGWSGNTIYF
TRBV5-8	TRBJ2-5	15	CASIISSWGKETQYF
TRBV18	TRBJ2-5	13	CASSTQALETQYF
TRBV4-1	TRBJ1-6	13	CASSQEAGTARHF
TRBV9	TRBJ1-4	15	CASSLSSARPEKLFF
TRBV5-4	TRBJ2-3	14	CASSLGGSTDTQYF
TRBV28	TRBJ1-1	12	CASSPGDTEAFF
TRBV5-4	TRBJ2-3	15	CASTRGGGMTDTQYF
TRBV5-1	TRBJ2-2	14	CASEASPNTGELFF
TRBV6-1	TRBJ1-2	13	CASSGQGSYGYTF
TRBV5-5	TRBJ2-2	13	CASSLGRNGELFF
TRBV18	TRBJ2-7	15	CASSPSLQAEYEQYF
TRBV7-8	TRBJ2-7	13	CASSSGTLYEQYF
TRBV7-9	TRBJ2-1	15	CASSLDRGRRNEQFF
TRBV6-6	TRBJ1-4	14	CASSYMYTGGKLFF
TRBV7-6	TRBJ1-1	15	CASSLRTGGNTEAFF
TRBV7-8	TRBJ2-3	18	CASSFLPGSGRGGDTQYF
TRBV5-1	TRBJ2-2	14	CASSPGSVSGELFF
TRBV11-1	TRBJ1-1	14	CASSLDSQNTEAFF
TRBV2	TRBJ1-2	14	CASVRTGKEDGYTF
TRBV7-2	TRBJ2-7	13	CASSLGDSYEQYF
TRBV5-4	TRBJ2-5	12	CASSSEGETQYF
TRBV15	TRBJ2-4	18	CATSRDGSSGGAKNIQYF
TRBV5-6	TRBJ2-5	15	CASSFLGALSETQYF
TRBV6-1	TRBJ2-3	15	CASQTSGRWGDTQYF
TRBV7-2	TRBJ1-2	14	CASSLVQGGDGYTF